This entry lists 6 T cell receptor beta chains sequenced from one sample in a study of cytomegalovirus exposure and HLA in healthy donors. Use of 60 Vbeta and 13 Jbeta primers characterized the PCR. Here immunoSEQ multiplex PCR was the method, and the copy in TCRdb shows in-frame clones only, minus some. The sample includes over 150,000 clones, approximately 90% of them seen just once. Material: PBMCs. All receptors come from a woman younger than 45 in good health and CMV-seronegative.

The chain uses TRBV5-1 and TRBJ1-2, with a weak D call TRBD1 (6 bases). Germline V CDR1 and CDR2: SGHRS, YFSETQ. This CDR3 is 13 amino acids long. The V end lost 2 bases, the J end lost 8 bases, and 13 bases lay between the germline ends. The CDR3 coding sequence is TGCGCCAGCAGCTTCCTCCAGGGGCTCGGCTACACCTTC. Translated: CASSFLQGLGYTF.

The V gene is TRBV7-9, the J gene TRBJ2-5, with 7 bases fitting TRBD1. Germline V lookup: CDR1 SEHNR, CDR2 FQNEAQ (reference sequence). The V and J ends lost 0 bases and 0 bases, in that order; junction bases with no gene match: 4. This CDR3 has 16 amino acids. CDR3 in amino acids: CASSLAGDRDQETQYF. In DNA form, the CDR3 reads TGTGCCAGCAGCTTAGCGGGGGACAGAGACCAAGAGACCCAGTACTTC.

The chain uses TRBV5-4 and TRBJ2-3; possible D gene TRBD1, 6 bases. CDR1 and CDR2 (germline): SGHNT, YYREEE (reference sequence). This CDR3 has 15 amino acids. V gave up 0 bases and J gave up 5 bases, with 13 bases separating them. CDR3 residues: CASSLAPGGLDTQYF. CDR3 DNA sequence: TGTGCCAGCAGCTTGGCGCCTGGGGGCCTAGATACGCAGTATTTT.

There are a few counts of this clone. For the CDR3, the DNA is TGTGCCAGCAGTTACGGGGGGGGCCCTGAAGCTTTCTTT. Protein: CASSYGGGPEAFF. This chain links TRBV6-5 with TRBJ1-1; a possible D gene is TRBD1 (6 bases). Trimming stripped 2 bases from V and 6 bases from J, with 10 bases between. Germline V gene data show CDR1 as MNHEY and CDR2 as SVGAGI. The CDR3 is made up of 13 amino acids.

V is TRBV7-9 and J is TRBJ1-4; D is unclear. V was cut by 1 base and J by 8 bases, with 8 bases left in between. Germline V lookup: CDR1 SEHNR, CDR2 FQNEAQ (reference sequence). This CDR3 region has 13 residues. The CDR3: CASSLGHREKLFF. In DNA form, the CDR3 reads TGTGCCAGCAGCTTAGGACACCGGGAAAAACTGTTTTTT.

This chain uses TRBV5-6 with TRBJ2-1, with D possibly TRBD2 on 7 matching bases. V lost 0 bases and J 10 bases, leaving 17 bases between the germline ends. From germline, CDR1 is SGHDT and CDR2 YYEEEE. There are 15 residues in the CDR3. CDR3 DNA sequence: TGTGCCAGCAGCTTGGTTGCGGGGGCCTTCCGGGAGCAGTTCTTC. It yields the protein CASSLVAGAFREQFF. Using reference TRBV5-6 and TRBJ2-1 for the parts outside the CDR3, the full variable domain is DAGVTQSPTHLIKTRGQQVTLRCSPKSGHDTVSWYQQALGQGPQFIFQYYEEEERQRGNFPDRFSGHQFPNYSSELNVNALLLGDSALYLCASSLVAGAFREQFFGPGTRLTVL.